What follows are 28 T cell receptor beta chains derived from one specimen sequenced in a study of T cell responses to AZD1222 COVID-19 vaccine. TCRdb's table, derived via immunoSEQ multiplex PCR, lists solely in-frame clones and lacks some. Seen here are roughly 150,000 clones, about nine tenths observed once, and the top ten hold 5.1%. The sequenced sample was peripheral blood, obtained on day 0 of AZD1222 vaccination. Receptors originate from an adult in good health.

The chain has TRBV5-1 and TRBJ1-4; no definite D call. The V and J ends lost 2 bases and 8 bases respectively, with 13 bases between them. This CDR3 is built from 14 residues. Germline CDR1 SGHRS, CDR2 YFSETQ. The CDR3 DNA reads as TGCGCCAGCAGCTTAGGGTCCGAGGCGGAAAAACTGTTTTTT. Protein: CASSLGSEAEKLFF. Full variable domain (rest looked up from reference TRBV5-1 and TRBJ1-4): KAGVTQTPRYLIKTRGQQVTLSCSPISGHRSVSWYQQTPGQGLQFLFEYFSETQRNKGNFPGRFSGRQFSNSRSEMNVSTLELGDSALYLCASSLGSEAEKLFFGSGTQLSVL.

The chain uses TRBV19 and TRBJ1-3; a weak D match, TRBD1 (5 bases). Trimming removed 7 bases at V and 4 bases at J, with 23 bases between. Germline V CDR1 and CDR2: LNHDA, SQIVND (reference sequence). The CDR3 has 17 amino acids. CDR3 protein: CASTPGGVLSAGNTIYF. The CDR3 coding sequence is TGTGCCAGTACCCCCGGGGGGGTTCTCTCTGCCGGAAACACCATATATTTT.

This chain links TRBV12-3 or TRBV12-4 with TRBJ1-1, with TRBD1 identical over 8 bases. The length of the CDR3 is 12 residues. V dropped 6 bases and J dropped 8; count of bases not matched to a gene: 5. The chain's CDR3 is CASSSPGGEAFF. Written as DNA, the CDR3 is TGTGCCAGCAGCTCACCAGGGGGCGAAGCTTTCTTT.

CDR3 DNA sequence: TGTGCCAGCAGTTGGGGATCACCCAGCCCCACTGAAGCTTTCTTT. Its translation: CASSWGSPSPTEAFF. The chain is built from TRBV27 and TRBJ1-1; D not certain. Germline V CDR1 and CDR2: MNHEY, SMNVEV (reference sequence). The CDR3 contains 15 residues. V lost 4 bases and J lost 4, with 16 bases in between.

The J gene is TRBJ2-7, the V gene TRBV7-3; perhaps TRBD1 as D (5 bases). V lost 1 base to trimming and J lost 7 bases, with 11 bases between them. Germline CDR1 reads SGHTA; CDR2 reads FQGTGA. The CDR3 length is 13 residues. CDR3 DNA: TGTGCCAGCAGCTTAAAGGGTGCAGGGGAGCAGTACTTC. This sequence encodes CASSLKGAGEQYF.

The chain combines TRBV29-1 with TRBJ2-2; 7 nucleotides line up with TRBD2. The CDR3 consists of 14 residues. J was trimmed by 6 bases and V by 5 bases; bases with no gene match: 9. The germline gives CDR1 SQVTM, CDR2 ANQGSEA. The CDR3, as DNA: TGCAGCGTTCGGCTAGCGGTTCACGCCGGGGAGCTGTTTTTT. It is translated as CSVRLAVHAGELFF.

The chain recombines TRBV6-4 with TRBJ2-3; 7 bases line up with TRBD2. The J segment lost 4 bases and the V segment lost 2 bases, leaving 3 bases of the junction unmatched. The CDR3 length is 14 residues. Germline-derived CDR1 and CDR2 are MRHNA and SNTAGT. CDR3 residues: CASSDGGSADTQYF. The CDR3 DNA follows: TGTGCCAGCAGTGACGGCGGGAGTGCAGATACGCAGTATTTT.

The V and J genes are TRBV19 and TRBJ2-2, with D tentatively TRBD2 (5 bases). Germline V gene data show CDR1 as LNHDA and CDR2 as SQIVND (reference sequence). CDR3 length: 14 amino acids. V shed 1 base and J shed 7 bases, with 10 bases lying between them. The CDR3 bases are TGTGCCAGTAGTATAGGTGGACTGTTCGGGGAGCTGTTTTTT. Its translation: CASSIGGLFGELFF.

This clone showed up just once. The chain links TRBV28 to TRBJ1-2; D uncertain. Trimming cost V 7 bases and J 6 bases, with 12 bases left between them. CDR1 and CDR2 (germline): MDHEN, SYDVKM. This CDR3 comprises 12 residues. The CDR3 loop is CASTSRVDGYTF. CDR3 DNA: TGTGCCAGCACCTCGAGGGTAGATGGCTACACCTTC.

This chain links TRBV11-3 with TRBJ2-2, with 9 nucleotides matching TRBD2. V lost 1 base and J lost 0; bases outside the gene matches: 3. The CDR3 spans 17 residues. Germline values: CDR1 SGHNT, CDR2 YENEEA. The CDR3 DNA sequence: TGTGCCAGCAGCTTAGGGTTAGCGGGGGCGAACACCGGGGAGCTGTTTTTT. Amino acid sequence: CASSLGLAGANTGELFF. The variable domain in full, completed from reference TRBV11-3 and TRBJ2-2, reads EAGVVQSPRYKIIEKKQPVAFWCNPISGHNTLYWYLQNLGQGPELLIRYENEEAVDDSQLPKDRFSAERLKGVDSTLKIQPAELGDSAVYLCASSLGLAGANTGELFFGEGSRLTVL.

Comment on this clone: This sample includes further DNA sequences coding for the same CDR3. The chain combines TRBV30 with TRBJ1-5, with 10 bases identical to TRBD1. In germline, CDR1 is GTSNPN, CDR2 SVGIG (reference sequence). CDR3 length equals 13 residues. Trimming cost V 5 bases and J 4 bases; bases outside gene matches: 2. CDR3 sequence: CAWAGQGNQPQHF. CDR3 nucleotides: TGTGCCTGGGCGGGACAGGGGAATCAGCCCCAGCATTTT.

This clone was observed a single time. The chain is built from TRBV19 and TRBJ1-5; 11 nucleotides line up with TRBD1. V was clipped by 6 bases and J by 4 bases; unmatched bases: 5. CDR1 is LNHDA, CDR2 SQIVND, per germline (reference sequence). This CDR3 comprises 15 residues. CDR3 nucleotide sequence: TGTGCCAGTAGGCTGGACAGGGGGCAAAATCAGCCCCAGCATTTT. It codes for CASRLDRGQNQPQHF.

The chain links TRBV20-1 to TRBJ1-2, with 8 bases fitting TRBD1. This CDR3 spans 11 amino acids. Trimming took 7 bases from V and 8 from J; bases not matched to a gene: 6. Germline V lookup: CDR1 DFQATT, CDR2 SNEGSKA (reference sequence). The CDR3 protein is CSEWTGIGYTF. The CDR3 bases are TGCAGTGAATGGACAGGGATCGGCTACACCTTC.

The V call is TRBV5-6, the J call TRBJ2-5; D might be TRBD2 (7 bases). The CDR3 has 14 residues. Germline values: CDR1 SGHDT, CDR2 YYEEEE. V lost 5 bases to trimming and J lost 4 bases, with 15 bases between them. The DNA for the CDR3 is TGTGCCAGCAGGCTTCGGGGGGCCCGAGAGACCCAGTACTTC. It codes for CASRLRGARETQYF.

The rearrangement uses TRBV11-2 and TRBJ1-5, with 8 bases fitting TRBD1. Germline V gene lookup returns CDR1 SGHAT and CDR2 FQNNGV. The CDR3 consists of 15 residues. V lost 4 bases to trimming and J lost 9 bases; unmatched junction nucleotides: 11. The CDR3 coding sequence is TGTGCCAGCAGCTCCTTTGGACAGGGTGGTGGGCCCCAGCATTTT. It translates to CASSSFGQGGGPQHF.

The J gene is TRBJ2-3, the V gene TRBV6-2 or TRBV6-3; 9 bases line up with TRBD1. The CDR3 has 16 amino acids. J gave up 6 bases and V 4 bases, and 11 bases lay outside the gene matches. The germline V gene encodes CDR1 MNHEY and CDR2 SVGEGT. CDR3 nucleotides: TGTGCCAGCAGTTGCCGGGCCGCGACAGGGGGGGATACGCAGTATTTT. Its protein is CASSCRAATGGDTQYF.

V and J are TRBV6-5 and TRBJ1-5, with D possibly being TRBD1 (6 bases). Trimming shortened V by 6 bases and J by 1 base, and 13 bases separated the two germline ends. Per germline, CDR1 MNHEY and CDR2 SVGAGI. The CDR3 has 15 residues. CDR3 sequence reads: CASSPPQGSNQPQHF. DNA of the CDR3: TGTGCCAGCAGCCCCCCGCAGGGGAGCAATCAGCCCCAGCATTTT.

Only a few counts were recorded for this clone. The V call is TRBV7-8, the J call TRBJ2-2, with 7 bases identical to TRBD2. The junction had 11 bases not matched to a gene; V was cut back by 5 bases and J by 5 bases. Per the germline V gene, CDR1 is SGHVS and CDR2 is FQNEAQ. CDR3 length: 16 residues. The CDR3, as DNA: TGTGCCAGCAGCCTAACCGGGACTAACCCGACCGGGGAGCTGTTTTTT. Translation gives CASSLTGTNPTGELFF.

This sequence joins TRBV2 and TRBJ1-4, with TRBD1 matching over 9 bases. Germline assignment: CDR1 SNHLY and CDR2 FYNNEI. The CDR3 runs to 15 residues. V trimming: 6 bases; J trimming: 7 bases; junction bases outside the gene matches: 9. For the CDR3, the DNA is TGTGCCAGCAGAACAGGGGGCGTTGTGCGTGAAAAACTGTTTTTT. Protein sequence: CASRTGGVVREKLFF.

V gene TRBV28 combines with J gene TRBJ2-7; D could derive from TRBD1 or TRBD2 (5 bases each). The V end lost 6 bases, the J end lost 0 bases, and 12 bases lay between the germline ends. The CDR3 spans 14 residues. Germline-derived CDR1 and CDR2 are MDHEN and SYDVKM. CDR3 DNA: TGTGCCAGCAGGGGACCGGCGAGCTCCTACGAGCAGTACTTC. This sequence encodes CASRGPASSYEQYF.

V usage is TRBV7-8 and J usage is TRBJ1-5; D ambiguous. The CDR3 has 15 residues. Germline CDR1 is SGHVS and CDR2 is FQNEAQ. V lost 3 bases to trimming and J lost 4 bases, with 13 bases between them. The CDR3 loop reads CASSFSWVGNQPQHF. In DNA, the CDR3 is TGTGCCAGCAGCTTTTCCTGGGTTGGAAATCAGCCCCAGCATTTT.

This rearrangement joins TRBV2 to TRBJ1-2; maybe TRBD1 (5 bases). This CDR3 has 15 amino acids. The ends were cut back, 6 bases at V and 4 bases at J, with 18 bases in the middle. Germline V gives CDR1 SNHLY, CDR2 FYNNEI. The CDR3, as DNA: TGTGCCAGCAGCCTGGTCCGGGGCGGCGGCTATGGCTACACCTTC. This gives the protein CASSLVRGGGYGYTF. The variable domain in full, with the rest retrieved from reference TRBV2 and TRBJ1-2, is EPEVTQTPSHQVTQMGQEVILRCVPISNHLYFYWYRQILGQKVEFLVSFYNNEISEKSEIFDDQFSVERPDGSNFTLKIRSTKLEDSAMYFCASSLVRGGGYGYTFGSGTRLTVV.

J is TRBJ1-2 and V is TRBV27, with unresolved D. Per germline, CDR1 MNHEY and CDR2 SMNVEV (reference sequence). The V end was cut by 0 bases, the J end by 8 bases, with 10 bases between. CDR3 length equals 13 residues. CDR3: CASSLSTGKGYTF. The CDR3 region has the DNA TGTGCCAGCAGTTTATCGACCGGTAAAGGCTACACCTTC.

This clone was counted at least ten times. CDR3 sequence: CASSQAWTESSYEQYF. The CDR3 bases are TGTGCCAGCAGCCAAGCCTGGACGGAAAGCTCCTACGAGCAGTACTTC. The rearrangement uses TRBV4-2 and TRBJ2-7; D not resolved. The CDR3 runs to 16 residues. The germline gives CDR1 LGHNA, CDR2 YNFKEQ. V was cut by 1 base and J by 0 bases, with 13 bases left in between.

V usage is TRBV5-4 and J usage is TRBJ2-7; maybe TRBD2 (6 bases). This CDR3 has 14 amino acids. Germline CDR1 is SGHNT and CDR2 is YYREEE (reference sequence). Trimming shortened V by 4 bases and J by 3 bases, and 14 bases separated the two germline ends. In DNA form, the CDR3 reads TGTGCCAGCAGCGCCCGGGACGGGGGCTACGAGCAGTACTTC. It is translated as CASSARDGGYEQYF.

The chain employs TRBV10-1 and TRBJ1-4; D unclear. Looked up from germline, CDR1 is WNHNN and CDR2 is SYGVQD (reference sequence). The CDR3 is 15 residues long. Deletions cut 3 bases from V and 3 bases from J, with 11 bases between. In DNA, the CDR3 is TGCGCCAGCAGTGAAGATGGTCGGGCTAATGAAAAACTGTTTTTT. It codes for CASSEDGRANEKLFF.

V usage is TRBV28 and J usage is TRBJ1-5; 7 bases map to TRBD1. With V trimmed by 8 bases and J by 6 bases, 19 bases remained unmatched. The CDR3 extends over 17 amino acids. Germline V lookup: CDR1 MDHEN, CDR2 SYDVKM. The DNA for the CDR3 is TGTGCCAGCGCCCGCGAAGGGGGCGATCCTTTTGCTCAGCCCCAGCATTTT. It yields the protein CASAREGGDPFAQPQHF.

V and J are TRBV7-8 and TRBJ2-5; possible D gene TRBD2, 5 bases. Trimming cost V 6 bases and J 4 bases, with 12 bases left between them. Germline V gives CDR1 SGHVS, CDR2 FQNEAQ. The CDR3 is 13 amino acids. The CDR3 sequence is CASRFSGGETQYF. The CDR3 DNA is TGTGCCAGCAGGTTTAGTGGAGGAGAGACCCAGTACTTC.